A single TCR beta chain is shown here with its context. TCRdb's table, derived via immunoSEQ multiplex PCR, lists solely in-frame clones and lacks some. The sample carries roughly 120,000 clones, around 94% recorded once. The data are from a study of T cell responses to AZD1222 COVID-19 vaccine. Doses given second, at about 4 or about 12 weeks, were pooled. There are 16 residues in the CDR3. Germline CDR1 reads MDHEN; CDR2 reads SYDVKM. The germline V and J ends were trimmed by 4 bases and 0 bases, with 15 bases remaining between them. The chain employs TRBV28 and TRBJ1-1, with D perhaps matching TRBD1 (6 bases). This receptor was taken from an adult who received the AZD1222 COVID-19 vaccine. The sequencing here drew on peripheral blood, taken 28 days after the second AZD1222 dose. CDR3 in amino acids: CASSSNRAGMNTEAFF. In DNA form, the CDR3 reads TGTGCCAGCAGTTCGAACAGGGCCGGAATGAACACTGAAGCTTTCTTT.